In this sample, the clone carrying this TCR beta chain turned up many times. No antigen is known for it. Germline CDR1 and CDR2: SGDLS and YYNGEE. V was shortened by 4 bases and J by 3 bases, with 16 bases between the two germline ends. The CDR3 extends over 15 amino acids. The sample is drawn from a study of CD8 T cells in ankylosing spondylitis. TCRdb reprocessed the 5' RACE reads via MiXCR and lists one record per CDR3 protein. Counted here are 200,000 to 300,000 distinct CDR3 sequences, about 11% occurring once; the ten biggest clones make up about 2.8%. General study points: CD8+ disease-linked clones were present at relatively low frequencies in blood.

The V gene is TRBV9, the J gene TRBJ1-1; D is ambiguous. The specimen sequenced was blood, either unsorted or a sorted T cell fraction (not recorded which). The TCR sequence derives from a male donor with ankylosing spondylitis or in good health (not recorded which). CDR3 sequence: CASSKRPRTDTEAFF. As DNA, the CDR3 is TGTGCCAGCAGCAAGAGACCCCGGACCGACACTGAAGCTTTCTTT.